This is a list of T cell receptor beta chains from one sample in a study of response to subunit inactivated influenza vaccine. TCRdb redid the calling of the RT-PCR reads with MiXCR, one entry per CDR3 protein. In the table there are 200,000 to 250,000 distinct CDR3 sequences, more than 10% of which are singletons. The sequenced sample was non-naive T cells sorted from PBMCs, obtained 14 to 15 days before vaccination. The receptors stem from a man in his fifties or sixties who received an inactivated influenza vaccine. CDR3s include the opening cysteine and the closing phenylalanine or tryptophan. D genes are given only for firm matches. Clone size is given for some rows only: seen once, a few or many times, or a class if the clone is expanded.

V gene	J gene	clone size	D gene	CDR3 protein	CDR3 DNA
TRBV20-1	TRBJ2-1	.	TRBD2	CSARGYLAGKNNEQFF	TGCAGTGCTAGAGGGTATCTAGCGGGTAAAAACAATGAGCAGTTCTTC
TRBV16	TRBJ1-1	.	.	CASSQSTNIWAFF	TGTGCCAGCAGCCAATCCACAAATATCTGGGCTTTCTTT
TRBV5-1	TRBJ2-3	few	.	CASSDSSTDTQYF	TGCGCCAGCAGCGACTCTAGCACAGATACGCAGTATTTT
TRBV20-1	TRBJ1-5	many	.	CSARKGPAEYQPQHF	TGCAGTGCTAGGAAGGGACCCGCGGAGTATCAGCCCCAGCATTTT
TRBV5-1	TRBJ2-2	many	.	CASSLESVTGELFF	TGCGCCAGCAGCTTGGAATCCGTCACCGGGGAGCTGTTTTTT
TRBV28	TRBJ2-5	.	TRBD1	CASSLRTGNQETQYF	TGTGCCAGCAGTTTACGGACAGGAAACCAAGAGACCCAGTACTTC
TRBV29-1	TRBJ1-3	few	.	CSVTGDGNTIYF	TGCAGCGTTACGGGGGATGGAAACACCATATATTTT
TRBV15	TRBJ2-3	.	.	CATRISPDLTDTQYF	TGTGCCACCAGAATTTCCCCGGACCTCACAGATACGCAGTATTTT
TRBV7-9	TRBJ2-4	many	.	CASSPPFREGNIQYF	TGTGCCAGCAGCCCCCCGTTCAGGGAAGGAAACATTCAGTACTTC
TRBV5-1	TRBJ2-1	many	TRBD2	CASSPRTSGRASLHEQFF	TGCGCCAGCAGCCCCCGGACTAGCGGGAGGGCCTCCCTCCATGAGCAGTTCTTC
TRBV10-3	TRBJ2-2	.	TRBD1	CAAQRQGADGELFF	TGTGCCGCCCAACGACAGGGGGCTGACGGGGAGCTGTTTTTT
TRBV6-1	TRBJ2-5	.	.	CASTQGTQETQYF	TGTGCCAGCACGCAGGGCACTCAAGAGACCCAGTACTTC
TRBV5-5	TRBJ2-3	few	TRBD2	CASSLGQRGDTQYF	TGTGCCAGCAGCTTGGGACAGCGGGGAGATACGCAGTATTTT
TRBV24-1	TRBJ1-5	.	.	CATRRGDNQPQHF	TGTGCCACCAGGAGAGGGGATAATCAGCCCCAGCATTTT
TRBV6-5	TRBJ1-2	few	.	CASSLGTQRYTF	TGTGCCAGCAGCCTCGGGACCCAACGCTACACCTTC
TRBV20-1	TRBJ2-1	many	.	CSASRDAYNEQFF	TGCAGTGCCTCACGGGACGCCTACAATGAGCAGTTCTTC
TRBV2	TRBJ1-1	.	.	CASIQFSGLGLTEAFF	TGTGCCAGCATTCAGTTTAGTGGGCTCGGTCTCACTGAAGCTTTCTTT
TRBV27	TRBJ1-1	few	TRBD1	CASSNLGTGVWNTEAFF	TGTGCCAGCAGTAACTTGGGGACAGGCGTCTGGAACACTGAAGCTTTCTTT
TRBV4-1	TRBJ1-1	few	.	CASSAQTGVTEAFF	TGCGCCAGCAGCGCCCAAACGGGGGTCACTGAAGCTTTCTTT
TRBV20-1	TRBJ2-1	.	TRBD1	CSALRRTGINEQFF	TGCAGTGCCCTACGCCGGACAGGGATTAACGAGCAGTTCTTC
TRBV20-1	TRBJ2-7	few	.	CSASRGIYEQYF	TGCAGTGCTAGTCGAGGGATCTACGAGCAGTACTTC
TRBV20-1	TRBJ1-3	.	.	CSASGQSSGNTIYF	TGCAGTGCTAGTGGACAGAGCTCTGGTAACACCATATATTTT
TRBV4-3	TRBJ2-3	few	.	CASSQGSSTDTQYF	TGCGCCAGCAGCCAAGGGAGTTCCACAGATACGCAGTATTTT
TRBV11-2	TRBJ2-1	.	.	CASSLDFLSSHNEQFF	TGTGCCAGCAGCTTAGATTTCTTAAGCTCCCACAATGAGCAGTTCTTC
TRBV28	TRBJ2-1	.	TRBD2	CASRQDGGNNEQFF	TGTGCCAGCAGGCAAGACGGGGGGAACAATGAGCAGTTCTTC
TRBV20-1	TRBJ2-1	few	.	CSARDVVDEQFF	TGCAGTGCTAGAGATGTGGTGGATGAGCAGTTCTTC
TRBV20-1	TRBJ1-6	many	.	CSARPIRATSNSPLHF	TGCAGTGCTAGACCAATCAGGGCAACCAGTAATTCACCCCTCCACTTT
TRBV15	TRBJ1-3	.	.	CATSPAYVGNTIYF	TGTGCCACCAGCCCGGCATACGTCGGAAACACCATATATTTT
TRBV6-1	TRBJ2-1	once	.	CASTVGQRKNNEQFF	TGTGCCAGCACGGTCGGCCAGCGAAAGAACAATGAGCAGTTCTTC
TRBV7-2	TRBJ1-4	few	TRBD1	CASSLVLGQGNEKLFF	TGTGCCAGCAGCTTAGTCTTGGGACAGGGTAATGAAAAACTGTTTTTT
TRBV12-3/TRBV12-4	TRBJ1-4	few	.	CASSSELNEKLFF	TGTGCCAGCAGCTCGGAGCTGAATGAAAAACTGTTTTTT
TRBV11-2	TRBJ2-7	few	.	CASSLRRVAEQYF	TGTGCCAGCAGCTTAAGGCGGGTCGCCGAGCAGTACTTC
TRBV10-3	TRBJ2-2	.	.	CAIRNRPEGGELFF	TGTGCCATCAGGAACAGGCCTGAGGGCGGGGAGCTGTTTTTT
TRBV5-5	TRBJ2-3	.	TRBD2	CASSLPSGSDTQYF	TGTGCCAGCAGCTTGCCTAGCGGATCAGATACGCAGTATTTT
TRBV6-1	TRBJ1-1	.	.	CASIPGGRRTEAFF	TGTGCCAGCATCCCCGGGGGGCGTCGAACTGAAGCTTTCTTT
TRBV6-5	TRBJ1-2	.	.	CASSYVSENYGYTF	TGTGCCAGCAGTTACGTCAGCGAAAACTATGGCTACACCTTC
TRBV5-1	TRBJ2-2	many	.	CASSFPGGELFF	TGCGCCAGCAGCTTCCCGGGCGGGGAGCTGTTTTTT
TRBV5-1	TRBJ2-3	many	.	CASSIASDTQYF	TGCGCCAGCAGTATAGCTTCAGATACGCAGTATTTT
TRBV7-8	TRBJ2-7	.	TRBD1	CASSLDHRGPYEQYF	TGTGCCAGCAGCCTCGATCACAGGGGGCCTTACGAGCAGTACTTC
TRBV18	TRBJ2-1	.	.	CASSPRQTYNEQFF	TGTGCCAGCTCACCTCGACAGACCTACAATGAGCAGTTCTTC
TRBV2	TRBJ2-7	few	.	CASRWDRTYEQYF	TGTGCCAGCAGGTGGGACCGCACCTACGAGCAGTACTTC
TRBV28	TRBJ2-1	.	TRBD2	CASTRAGRVEQFF	TGTGCCAGCACCCGAGCGGGGAGAGTCGAGCAGTTCTTC
TRBV7-2	TRBJ2-3	many	.	CASSSQSTDTQYF	TGTGCCAGCAGCTCGCAGAGCACAGATACGCAGTATTTT
TRBV10-3	TRBJ2-1	.	.	CAISAGLSNEQFF	TGTGCCATCAGCGCGGGACTTTCTAATGAGCAGTTCTTC
TRBV6-1	TRBJ2-5	.	.	CASGGSMEQETQYF	TGTGCCAGCGGGGGGAGTATGGAACAAGAGACCCAGTACTTC
TRBV24-1	TRBJ2-5	.	.	CATRGNQETQYF	TGTGCCACCCGGGGGAACCAAGAGACCCAGTACTTC
TRBV12-3/TRBV12-4	TRBJ2-7	medium-sized	TRBD1	CASSPGQYEQYF	TGTGCCAGCAGCCCGGGACAGTACGAGCAGTACTTC
TRBV6-1	TRBJ2-2	few	.	CASNNRGGDGELFF	TGTGCCAGCAACAACAGGGGGGGGGACGGGGAGCTGTTTTTT